The next 13 T cell receptor beta chains were all read from a single sample in a study of T cells expressing NK-cell markers. TCRdb reprocessed the 5' RACE reads, with one entry per CDR3 protein and no DNA. The sample table includes about 260,000 distinct CDR3 sequences. The sample consisted of blood T cells: a sorted CD56 or NKG2C T cell subset, CD4+ or CD8+ T cells, or bulk PBMC T cells (not recorded which). These receptors were collected from a woman aged 18 to 75 in good health.

The chain carries TRBV20-1 and TRBJ1-1; lacking DNA, the TRBD1 call made by TCRdb goes unchecked. The germline V gene has CDR1 DFQATT and CDR2 SNEGSKA (reference sequence). The CDR3 extends over 13 amino acids. The CDR3 spells CSALRDEYTEAFF.

The V gene is TRBV7-2, the J gene TRBJ2-5; TCRdb returns TRBD2, unconfirmable since there is no DNA. The CDR3 loop spans 16 amino acids. Germline CDR1 reads SGHTA; CDR2 reads FQGNSA. CDR3 amino acids: CASSLEFAGGGETQYF.

The chain carries TRBV7-2 and TRBJ2-7; the TRBD2 assignment by TCRdb is unverifiable without DNA. The CDR3 sequence is 13 residues long. Germline-derived CDR1 and CDR2 are SGHTA and FQGNSA. The CDR3 sequence: CASSLVVSGEQYF.

The V gene is TRBV6-5, the J gene TRBJ1-5; TCRdb calls TRBD1, which cannot be checked without DNA. The CDR3 is 15 amino acids. Germline CDR1 MNHEY, CDR2 SVGAGI. The CDR3 here is CASSYSLGQQRPQHF.

This chain uses TRBV19 with TRBJ1-5; TCRdb's D call, TRBD1, is unchecked because there is no DNA. Per the germline V gene, CDR1 is LNHDA and CDR2 is SQIVND (reference sequence). The CDR3 runs to 14 residues. The CDR3 reads CASSTRTGHKPQHF.

The chain recombines TRBV18 with TRBJ2-5; TCRdb reports TRBD1, a call that lacks DNA to check it against. From germline, CDR1 is KGHSH and CDR2 LQKENI. The CDR3 extends over 16 amino acids. This CDR3 is CASSQQRQSGGETQYF.

The rearrangement joins TRBV20-1 to TRBJ2-3; the TCRdb call, TRBD1, lacks DNA for checking. The CDR3 sequence is 18 residues long. Germline V gene lookup returns CDR1 DFQATT and CDR2 SNEGSKA (reference sequence). The CDR3 region is CSARDLTGRGGATDTQYF.

The chain employs TRBV27 and TRBJ2-1; TCRdb gives TRBD2 as the D gene, but with no DNA this cannot be confirmed. Germline CDR1 MNHEY, CDR2 SMNVEV (reference sequence). This CDR3 region has 14 residues. CDR3: CASSLLGLPNEQFF.

This chain connects TRBV3-1 to TRBJ1-2; TCRdb's D call, TRBD1, is unchecked because there is no DNA. The CDR3 totals 13 residues. Germline CDR1 reads LGHDT; CDR2 reads YNNKEL (reference sequence). The CDR3 region is CASSHRGDYGYTF.

The genes are TRBV18 and TRBJ2-1; TCRdb returns TRBD1, unconfirmable since there is no DNA. The length of the CDR3 is 16 residues. Germline loops: CDR1 KGHSH, CDR2 LQKENI. CDR3 amino acids: CASSPPETGGYAEQFF.

The gene calls are TRBV7-2 and TRBJ2-1; absent DNA, TCRdb's TRBD2 call cannot be checked. The CDR3 is 15 amino acids. Germline V gene lookup returns CDR1 SGHTA and CDR2 FQGNSA. CDR3 loop: CASSLGLAGNNEQFF.

V and J are TRBV7-2 and TRBJ2-2; TCRdb returns TRBD1, unconfirmable since there is no DNA. CDR1 and CDR2 from the germline V gene are SGHTA and FQGNSA. The CDR3 covers 16 residues. The CDR3 loop reads CASSSQPTGVAGELFF.

This chain joins TRBV12-3 or TRBV12-4 and TRBJ2-3; TCRdb names TRBD1, which stays unverified in the absence of DNA. There are 14 residues in the CDR3. CDR3 amino acids: CASSPTGDADTQYF.